One sample yielded the 23 T cell receptor beta chains listed below, sequenced in a study of CD8+CD57+ T cells in acquired aplastic anemia. The template used for profiling TCR beta VDJ and CDR3 was genomic DNA. A single record per CDR3 protein comes from TCRdb applying MiXCR to the reads. The table lists 260,000 or so distinct CDR3 sequences, roughly 82% of them singletons, with about two fifths in the top ten. Patients picked for sequencing had shown CD8+CD57+ cell expansion detected by flow cytometry. The sample was sorted CD4+, CD8+, or CD8+CD57+ T cells (not recorded which) from PBMCs. Receptors originate from a human donor with aplastic anemia.

The chain recombines TRBV2 with TRBJ2-1; D may be TRBD2 (5 bases). The germline V gene has CDR1 SNHLY and CDR2 FYNNEI. Between the trimmed V and J ends, which lost 2 bases and 11 bases, there was a span of 19 bases. CDR3 size: 15 residues. The CDR3 loop is CASSEYEVVAWKQFF. CDR3 DNA sequence: TGTGCCAGCAGTGAATATGAGGTTGTAGCGTGGAAGCAGTTCTTC.

The chain uses TRBV7-2 and TRBJ2-7; 16 positions agree with TRBD2. This CDR3 has 15 residues. The ends lost 6 bases at V and 6 bases at J; junction bases unmatched: 5. Germline V CDR1 and CDR2: SGHTA, FQGNSA. CDR3 protein: CASRTGTSGRGEQYF. For the CDR3, the DNA is TGTGCCAGCAGGACCGGGACTAGCGGGAGGGGCGAGCAGTACTTC.

V gene TRBV5-6 combines with J gene TRBJ1-6, with D perhaps TRBD1 (6 bases). CDR3 length: 13 amino acids. Germline V CDR1 and CDR2: SGHDT, YYEEEE. Trimming pared 4 bases from V and 10 bases from J, leaving 12 bases between. CDR3 nucleotides: TGTGCCAGCAGCGTAGGTAGGGGGTCACCCCTCCACTTT. Its protein product is CASSVGRGSPLHF.

With regard to this clonotype: One end of the junction is discordant with germline, which a read error may explain. The chain combines TRBV15 with TRBJ2-1, with a weak D call TRBD2 (5 bases). The germline CDR1 and CDR2 sequences are LNHNV and YYDKDF (reference sequence). The CDR3 is 14 amino acids. The CDR3 DNA reads as TGTGCCACCAGCAGAGGCAGCGAGCAAGAGACCCCGGACTGG. Its protein is CATSRGSEQETPDW.

The chain recombines TRBV2 with TRBJ1-2; tentative D call: TRBD1 (5 bases). Trimming removed 4 bases from V and 4 bases from J, with 10 bases in between. Germline CDR1 is SNHLY and CDR2 is FYNNEI. The CDR3 contains 13 residues. The CDR3 bases are TGTGCCAGCAGTGCGGGGGGAGGCTATGGCTACACCTTC. Amino acid sequence: CASSAGGGYGYTF.

As regards this clonotype: A junction end diverges from the germline sequence, so it may reflect a read error. The chain has TRBV15 and TRBJ1-5; D remains unclear. Germline loops: CDR1 LNHNV, CDR2 YYDKDF (reference sequence). The CDR3 has 14 amino acids. CDR3 amino acids: CASSKAYSKQTQHF. The CDR3, as DNA: TGTGCCAGCAGTAAAGCCTATAGCAAACAGACCCAGCACTTC.

The V call is TRBV7-3, the J call TRBJ2-1; D possibly uses TRBD1 or TRBD2 (7 bases each). This CDR3 has 16 residues. The V gene's germline CDR1 is SGHTA and CDR2 FQGTGA. The germline V and J ends were trimmed by 6 bases and 10 bases, with 25 bases remaining between them. CDR3 residues: CASSGQGGADTEEQFF. CDR3 in DNA: TGTGCCAGCAGTGGGCAGGGGGGGGCGGACACTGAAGAGCAGTTCTTC.

V and J are TRBV7-3 and TRBJ2-7, with TRBD1 matching 7 bases. Germline V gene sequence: CDR1 SGHTA, CDR2 FQGTGA. Trimming cost V 8 bases and J 1 base; bases outside gene matches: 20. The CDR3 runs to 18 residues. The CDR3 sequence is CASSRQPNGTELSYEQYV. The CDR3 bases are TGTGCCAGCTCAAGACAGCCCAACGGGACAGAACTTTCCTACGAGCAGTACGTC.

This chain links TRBV4-1 with TRBJ2-1; 8 bases are shared with TRBD2. The ends lost 3 bases at V and 3 bases at J; junction bases unmatched: 4. This CDR3 spans 15 amino acids. Germline V gene sequence: CDR1 MGHRA, CDR2 YSYEKL. CDR3: CASSHTGTSYNEQFF. CDR3 in DNA: TGCGCCAGCAGCCATACAGGGACTAGCTACAATGAGCAGTTCTTC.

This clonotype was detected a few times. The CDR3 is CASSFDRADEQYF. The CDR3 DNA sequence: TGTGCCAGCAGCTTTGACAGGGCGGATGAGCAGTACTTC. The V gene is TRBV7-2, the J gene TRBJ2-7; 7 nucleotides line up with TRBD1. The J segment lost 7 bases and the V segment lost 3 bases, leaving 6 bases of the junction unmatched. Germline V gene lookup returns CDR1 SGHTA and CDR2 FQGNSA. This CDR3 is built from 13 residues.

V gene TRBV7-3 combines with J gene TRBJ2-2; maybe TRBD2 (6 bases). This CDR3 region has 15 residues. V lost 6 bases and J 16 bases, leaving 27 bases between the germline ends. The germline V gene encodes CDR1 SGHTA and CDR2 FQGTGA. DNA for the CDR3: TGTGCCAGCAGTTCTGAAGGGACTTGGAGAGAGACCCAGTTTTTT. Its protein is CASSSEGTWRETQFF. Filled out from reference TRBV7-3 and TRBJ2-2, the complete variable domain reads GAGVSQTPSNKVTEKGKYVELRCDPISGHTALYWYRQSLGQGPEFLIYFQGTGAADDSGLPNDRFFAVRPEGSVSTLKIQRTERGDSAVYLCASSSEGTWRETQFFGEGSRLTVL.

Points on this clonotype: One end of the junction is discordant with germline, which a read error may explain. The chain couples TRBV7-6 to TRBJ2-5, with D hard to call. Germline V lookup: CDR1 SGHVS, CDR2 FNYEAQ. The CDR3 is made up of 15 amino acids. The CDR3 DNA reads TGTGCCAGCAGCTTAGCCCCCGATAATAAACAGCCCCACTACTTC. Its translation is CASSLAPDNKQPHYF.

This clonotype was seen a handful of times. No conserved phenylalanine or tryptophan is present at the end of the CDR3, so a read error is the likely explanation. Because the CDR3's place on the DNA is in doubt, the DNA is left out and the CDR3 is given as listed by TCRdb. This chain's CDR3 is CASGDGGTDTQYLGP. The chain has TRBV2 and TRBJ2-2; the DNA was not compared with TRBD1, the D call given in the table. CDR1 and CDR2 (germline): SNHLY, FYNNEI. The CDR3 spans 15 amino acids, including both terminal residues.

To note about this clonotype: One end of the junction fails to match germline, which may point to a read error. The gene calls are TRBV15 and TRBJ2-7; the D call may be TRBD1 or TRBD2 (5 bases each). The CDR3 length is 14 residues. In germline, CDR1 is LNHNV, CDR2 YYDKDF (reference sequence). This CDR3 is CATSGRGVAYDQYF. The DNA of the CDR3 is TGTGCCACCAGCGGCCGGGGCGTAGCATACGACCAGTACTTC.

The chain links TRBV6-1 to TRBJ1-5; D may be TRBD1 (5 bases). The CDR3 runs 13 residues. CDR1 MNHNS and CDR2 SASEGT come from the germline V gene. Trimming pared 2 bases from V and 7 bases from J, leaving 9 bases between. Here the CDR3 reads CASSESGEQPQHF. The CDR3, as DNA: TGTGCCAGCAGTGAATCGGGGGAACAGCCCCAGCATTTT.

Regarding this clonotype: One end of the junction is discordant with germline, which a read error may explain. The chain joins TRBV7-8 to TRBJ2-1, with 11 positions matching TRBD2. The germline CDR1 and CDR2 sequences are SGHVS and FQNEAQ. The CDR3 covers 14 residues. The DNA of the CDR3 is TGTGCCAGCAGTTTAGCGGGAGGGCACATTACGCAGTTTTTC. Protein: CASSLAGGHITQFF.

The CDR3 DNA reads TGTGCCAGCAGTGAAATAGCGGGACCCTACAATGAGCAGTTCTTC. Translating gives CASSEIAGPYNEQFF. The V gene is TRBV2, the J gene TRBJ2-1; 8 bases are a match to TRBD2. The V gene's germline CDR1 is SNHLY and CDR2 FYNNEI. This CDR3 contains 15 residues. V shed 2 bases, J shed 2 bases, and the junction held 2 bases outside the gene matches.

The genes are TRBV7-8 and TRBJ2-7; possible D gene TRBD2, 5 bases. Trimming left V 0 bases short and J 6 bases short, with 12 bases between. The CDR3 runs 14 residues. CDR1 and CDR2 (germline): SGHVS, FQNEAQ. The CDR3 bases are TGTGCCAGCAGCTTAGCGTCTAGCCGCCCCGAGCAGTACTTC. Translated: CASSLASSRPEQYF.

For this clonotype: Germline and junction disagree at one end, which may indicate a read error. This chain joins TRBV7-9 and TRBJ2-5, with TRBD1 as a possible D gene (6 bases). Per the germline V gene, CDR1 is SEHNR and CDR2 is FQNEAQ (reference sequence). The CDR3 is 15 amino acids. The chain's CDR3 is CASSLPNGTKETEYF. The CDR3 DNA reads TGTGCCAGCAGCTTACCCAACGGGACAAAAGAGACCGAGTACTTC.

The gene calls are TRBV7-6 and TRBJ2-5; 7 bases are a match to TRBD1. The V segment lost 6 bases and the J segment 14 bases; nucleotides outside the gene matches: 21. Germline V gene data show CDR1 as SGHVS and CDR2 as FNYEAQ. The CDR3 covers 15 residues. The CDR3: CASSSDRAYSPLHYF. Written as DNA, the CDR3 is TGTGCCAGCAGTTCAGACAGGGCCTATTCACCCCTCCACTACTTC. The entire variable domain, with the rest obtained from reference TRBV7-6 and TRBJ2-5, is as follows: GAGVSQSPRYKVTKRGQDVALRCDPISGHVSLYWYRQALGQGPEFLTYFNYEAQQDKSGLPNDRFSAERPEGSISTLTIQRTEQRDSAMYRCASSSDRAYSPLHYFGPGTRLLVL.

The rearrangement links TRBV7-6 to TRBJ1-2, with 7 bases aligning to TRBD1. V dropped 4 bases and J dropped 10; count of bases not matched to a gene: 18. CDR3 length equals 16 residues. CDR1 SGHVS and CDR2 FNYEAQ come from the germline V gene. The CDR3 spells CASSSDRLLSPLHYTF. In DNA, the CDR3 is TGTGCCAGCAGCTCGGACAGGTTACTTTCACCCCTCCACTACACCTTC. The entire variable domain, with the rest obtained from reference TRBV7-6 and TRBJ1-2, is as follows: GAGVSQSPRYKVTKRGQDVALRCDPISGHVSLYWYRQALGQGPEFLTYFNYEAQQDKSGLPNDRFSAERPEGSISTLTIQRTEQRDSAMYRCASSSDRLLSPLHYTFGSGTRLTVV.

A note on this clonotype: This CDR3 fails to terminate in the conserved phenylalanine or tryptophan, so it likely reflects a read error. Because the CDR3's place on the DNA is in doubt, the DNA is left out and the CDR3 is given as listed by TCRdb. The rearrangement uses TRBV2 and TRBJ1-1; the table names TRBD1, a call not compared with the DNA. Termini included, the CDR3 measures 15 amino acids. CDR1 is SNHLY, CDR2 FYNNEI, per germline. This chain's CDR3 is CASGVGGTGTPYFFP.

The CDR3 sequence: CASSEWTSGGDEQYF. The CDR3 bases are TGTGCCAGCAGTGAATGGACTAGCGGGGGGGACGAGCAGTACTTC. The chain couples TRBV25-1 to TRBJ2-7; 15 bases match TRBD2. The germline V gene has CDR1 MGHDK and CDR2 SYGVNS. Trimming at V came to 1 base and at J to 5 bases, leaving 0 bases not matched to a gene. The CDR3 runs to 15 residues.